This TCR beta chain is from a study of CD8+ T cells in alopecia areata. Study-wide background: Once tofacitinib had been taken for 6 to 18 months, 6 months off drug followed.

Specified treatment: oral pan-JAK inhibitor, 5-10 mg twice daily. The germline gives CDR1 PRHDT, CDR2 FYEKMQ (reference sequence). Trimming removed 5 bases from V and 3 bases from J; junction bases left unmatched: 9. This CDR3 spans 15 amino acids. To note about this clone: Its cognate antigen is unknown.

Extraction and reverse transcription of RNA yielded cDNA as the sequencing template. The repertoire was sequenced with immunoSEQ multiplex PCR; TCRdb's copy has only in-frame clones and lacks some. The table lists roughly 120,000 clones, roughly three fifths of them singletons. Study conclusions and caveats: Normal scalp had lower clonality than lesional scalp, with alopecia totalis/universalis lesions showing this most strongly. Having one nonresponder leaves uncertain how baseline CD8+ expansion relates to response. Tofacitinib significantly brought down scalp clonality and expanded CD8+ clones among top 100.

The genes are TRBV13 and TRBJ2-5, with 7 nucleotides matching TRBD1. The source was CD8+ T cells sorted from blood, collected at week 24, from a patient treated with tofacitinib. The clonotype comes from a human donor with alopecia areata. CDR3 sequence: CASSHRDSRKETQYF. The CDR3 DNA sequence: TGTGCCAGCAGCCACCGGGACAGCAGAAAAGAGACCCAGTACTTC. The full variable domain, rest sourced from reference TRBV13 and TRBJ2-5, is AAGVIQSPRHLIKEKRETATLKCYPIPRHDTVYWYQQGPGQDPQFLISFYEKMQSDKGSIPDRFSAQQFSDYHSELNMSSLELGDSALYFCASSHRDSRKETQYFGPGTRLLVL.